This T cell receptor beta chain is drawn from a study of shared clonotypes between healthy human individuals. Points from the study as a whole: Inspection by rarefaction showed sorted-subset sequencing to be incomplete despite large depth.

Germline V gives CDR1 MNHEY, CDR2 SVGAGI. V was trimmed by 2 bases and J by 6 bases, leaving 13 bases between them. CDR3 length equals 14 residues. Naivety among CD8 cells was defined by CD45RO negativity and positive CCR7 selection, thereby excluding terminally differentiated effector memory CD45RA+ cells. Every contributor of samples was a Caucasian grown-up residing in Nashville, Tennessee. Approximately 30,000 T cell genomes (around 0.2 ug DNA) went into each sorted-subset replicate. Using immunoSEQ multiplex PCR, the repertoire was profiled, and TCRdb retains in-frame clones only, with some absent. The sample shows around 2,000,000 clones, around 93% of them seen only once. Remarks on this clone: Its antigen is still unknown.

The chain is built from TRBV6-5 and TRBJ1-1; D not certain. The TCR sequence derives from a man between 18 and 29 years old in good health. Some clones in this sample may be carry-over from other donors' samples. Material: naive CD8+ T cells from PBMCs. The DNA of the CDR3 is TGTGCCAGCAGTTACCAGGCGACAAGGGCTGAAGCTTTCTTT. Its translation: CASSYQATRAEAFF.